The 27 T cell receptor beta chains reported below all come from one sample, sequenced in a study of cytomegalovirus exposure and HLA in healthy donors. PCR involved 60 Vbeta and 13 Jbeta primers. Sequenced by immunoSEQ multiplex PCR; TCRdb stores in-frame clones only, minus some. The top ten hold around a tenth of the sample, which has 100,000 or so clones, 65% to 80% seen once. Material for sequencing was PBMCs. The receptors originated from a man under 40 in good health and CMV-seropositive.

V usage is TRBV6-7 and J usage is TRBJ1-2; no clear D gene. TRBV6-7 is designated an ORF whose function remains uncertain. Deletions cut 0 bases from V and 0 bases from J, with 14 bases between. CDR3 length: 17 residues. The CDR3 sequence: CASSYSWRVWTNYGYTF. The CDR3 region has the DNA TGTGCCAGCAGTTACTCATGGAGAGTCTGGACTAACTATGGCTACACCTTC.

This clone has just a few counts. The rearrangement uses TRBV14 and TRBJ1-2, with D possibly matching TRBD1 (6 bases). V lost 5 bases and J lost 0, with 13 bases in between. CDR3 size: 15 residues. Germline V lookup: CDR1 SGHDN, CDR2 FVKESK. CDR3 loop: CASSRGNRANYGYTF. CDR3 sequence (DNA): TGTGCCAGCAGCAGGGGCAACAGGGCTAACTATGGCTACACCTTC.

This rearrangement joins TRBV20-1 to TRBJ2-1; 7 nucleotides agree with TRBD1. The CDR3 is 11 residues long. V dropped 7 bases and J dropped 5; count of bases not matched to a gene: 2. Germline V CDR1 and CDR2: DFQATT, SNEGSKA (reference sequence). The CDR3 loop is CSVDRNNEQFF. The DNA for the CDR3 is TGCAGTGTGGACAGGAACAATGAGCAGTTCTTC.

The CDR3 DNA follows: TGTGCCAGCAGCTTAGCGCAGGGGGCTAGGAATGAGCAGTTCTTC. Its protein is CASSLAQGARNEQFF. V usage is TRBV11-3 and J usage is TRBJ2-1, with 8 bases that match TRBD1. The CDR3 totals 15 residues. V shed 1 base and J 7 bases; nucleotides not matched to a gene: 6. Germline V CDR1 and CDR2: SGHNT, YENEEA.

This clone was recorded only once. The V gene is TRBV19, the J gene TRBJ1-5, with 7 bases identical to TRBD1. Germline CDR1 LNHDA, CDR2 SQIVND (reference sequence). The CDR3 has 16 amino acids. Trimming took 1 base from V and 4 from J; bases not matched to a gene: 7. CDR3 bases: TGTGCCAGTAGTATAGGGAGACAGGGAGGTAATCAGCCCCAGCATTTT. It encodes CASSIGRQGGNQPQHF.

The rearrangement joins TRBV5-1 to TRBJ1-1; D gene ambiguous. The CDR3 is made up of 16 amino acids. Germline V lookup: CDR1 SGHRS, CDR2 YFSETQ. The ends were cut back, 0 bases at V and 6 bases at J, with 18 bases in the middle. CDR3 bases: TGCGCCAGCAGCTTGGTGGGGAGTGGGCCTACGGCTGAAGCTTTCTTT. Amino acid sequence: CASSLVGSGPTAEAFF.

This chain links TRBV30 with TRBJ2-7; 9 bases are a match to TRBD1. The CDR3 loop spans 11 amino acids. The V segment lost 5 bases and the J segment 6 bases; nucleotides outside the gene matches: 2. From germline, CDR1 is GTSNPN and CDR2 SVGIG (reference sequence). The CDR3 DNA reads as TGTGCCTGGGGACAGGGGAGCGAGCAGTACTTC. As protein: CAWGQGSEQYF.

This clone has only one observation. V gene TRBV5-1 combines with J gene TRBJ1-2, with no clear D. The V and J ends lost 1 base and 2 bases respectively, with 9 bases between them. CDR1 is SGHRS, CDR2 YFSETQ, per germline. This CDR3 region has 14 residues. The CDR3 region is CASSLYPGNYGYTF. The DNA of the CDR3 is TGCGCCAGCAGCTTGTACCCGGGGAACTATGGCTACACCTTC.

This clone was observed a few times. This chain uses TRBV5-6 with TRBJ2-7; 9 nucleotides line up with TRBD1. Germline assignment: CDR1 SGHDT and CDR2 YYEEEE. The V gene end was trimmed by 0 bases and the J gene end by 7 bases; junction bases not matched to a gene: 5. CDR3 length: 14 residues. The CDR3: CASSLVGQGWEQYF. The CDR3 DNA reads TGTGCCAGCAGCTTGGTCGGACAGGGGTGGGAGCAGTACTTC.

The chain carries TRBV19 and TRBJ1-1; TRBD1 might be the D (6 bases). Germline CDR1 and CDR2: LNHDA and SQIVND (reference sequence). The V and J ends lost 7 bases and 1 base respectively, with 13 bases between them. This CDR3 has 14 residues. The chain's CDR3 is CASMQGRSNTEAFF. The DNA of the CDR3 is TGTGCCAGTATGCAGGGGCGATCGAACACTGAAGCTTTCTTT.

The gene calls are TRBV7-9 and TRBJ2-4, with D maybe TRBD1 (7 bases). The CDR3 has 13 amino acids. CDR1 SEHNR and CDR2 FQNEAQ come from the germline V gene (reference sequence). V lost 5 bases and J 7 bases, leaving 12 bases between the germline ends. The DNA for the CDR3 is TGTGCCAGCAGCCAGGGGGGCCGGAACATTCAGTACTTC. Encoded protein: CASSQGGRNIQYF.

As concerns this clone: A far more abundant clone sits one base away, making this likely a read error. V is TRBV5-6 and J is TRBJ2-2; tentatively, D is TRBD2 (6 bases). CDR1 and CDR2 from the germline V gene are SGHDT and YYEEEE. Trimming took off 0 bases at V and 3 bases at J, with 9 bases between the two ends. This CDR3 region has 15 residues. CDR3 in DNA: TGTGCCAGCAGCTTGGGGGACTCCGACACCGGGGAGCTGTTTTTT. Amino acid sequence: CASSLGDSDTGELFF.

The chain joins TRBV9 to TRBJ2-5; tentatively, D is TRBD1 (5 bases). The CDR3 length is 15 residues. The germline gives CDR1 SGDLS, CDR2 YYNGEE. The V end lost 0 bases, the J end lost 1 base, and 10 bases lay between the germline ends. The CDR3 DNA sequence: TGTGCCAGCAGCGTAGATGTCAGGGCCCAAGAGACCCAGTACTTC. Encoded protein: CASSVDVRAQETQYF.

The V gene is TRBV9, the J gene TRBJ1-2; 9 nucleotides line up with TRBD1. V was pared by 3 bases and J by 2 bases, with 11 bases of the junction left unmatched. The CDR3 spans 17 residues. From germline, CDR1 is SGDLS and CDR2 YYNGEE. CDR3 sequence reads: CASSDPFTGTGNYGYTF. The CDR3 DNA reads as TGTGCCAGCAGCGATCCCTTTACCGGGACAGGGAACTATGGCTACACCTTC.

The CDR3 DNA is TGTGCCAGCAGTTACTCGGTCAGTCCGTCCACCGGGGAGCTGTTTTTT. Protein sequence: CASSYSVSPSTGELFF. The V and J genes are TRBV6-5 and TRBJ2-2; D unclear. CDR1 is MNHEY, CDR2 SVGAGI, per germline. The CDR3 is 16 residues long. Trimming stripped 0 bases from V and 4 bases from J, with 12 bases between.

The chain uses TRBV2 and TRBJ2-7; no definite D call. Trimming took off 3 bases at V and 1 base at J, with 4 bases between the two ends. The germline gives CDR1 SNHLY, CDR2 FYNNEI. The CDR3 is made up of 12 amino acids. The CDR3, as DNA: TGTGCCAGCAGTGATCTTTCCTACGAGCAGTACTTC. It encodes CASSDLSYEQYF.

This chain connects TRBV6-9 to TRBJ1-2; perhaps TRBD1 as D (5 bases). V lost 5 bases and J lost 9, with 19 bases in between. CDR1 is MNHGY and CDR2 is SVAAGI in the germline V gene. The CDR3 contains 14 residues. The CDR3 region has the DNA TGTGCCAGCAGTCCAGGGACTCAGACTATGCGCTACACCTTC. As protein: CASSPGTQTMRYTF.

The chain joins TRBV5-1 to TRBJ2-5; 9 bases are a match to TRBD2. Trimming took 6 bases from V and 5 from J; bases not matched to a gene: 11. Germline V gene lookup returns CDR1 SGHRS and CDR2 YFSETQ. This CDR3 comprises 15 residues. The CDR3 protein is CASTTTQAGGETQYF. The DNA of the CDR3 is TGCGCCAGCACCACGACTCAAGCGGGGGGCGAGACCCAGTACTTC.

This clone was found a few times. The rearrangement joins TRBV5-1 to TRBJ2-1, with D possibly matching TRBD2 (7 bases). This CDR3 contains 15 residues. Germline lookup yields CDR1 SGHRS and CDR2 YFSETQ. Trimming took 4 bases from V and 8 from J, leaving 19 bases between them. CDR3 residues: CASSPRGPSSHEQFF. The CDR3 DNA follows: TGCGCCAGCAGCCCGCGGGGGCCGAGCTCACATGAGCAGTTCTTC.

This chain links TRBV27 with TRBJ1-1; a weak D match, TRBD1 (5 bases). CDR3 length: 15 amino acids. CDR1 and CDR2 from the germline V gene are MNHEY and SMNVEV (reference sequence). V was shortened by 6 bases and J by 6 bases, with 20 bases between the two germline ends. CDR3 sequence reads: CASRSHTRQISEAFF. CDR3 DNA: TGTGCCAGCAGATCACACACACGACAGATTTCTGAAGCTTTCTTT.

This clone was seen only once. The chain links TRBV15 to TRBJ1-6; TRBD1 matches at 7 bases. CDR3 length: 15 residues. Per the germline V gene, CDR1 is LNHNV and CDR2 is YYDKDF (reference sequence). The junction had 7 bases not matched to a gene; V was cut back by 5 bases and J by 6 bases. CDR3 bases: TGTGCCACCAGCGTAACCGGGACAGCTAATTCACCCCTCCACTTT. Its translation is CATSVTGTANSPLHF.

CDR3 bases: TGTGCCAGTAAGTACAGGGGGCTTCAGCCCCAGCATTTT. It codes for CASKYRGLQPQHF. V and J are TRBV19 and TRBJ1-5; TRBD1 matches at 9 bases. The CDR3 totals 13 residues. The germline V gene encodes CDR1 LNHDA and CDR2 SQIVND (reference sequence). V lost 7 bases, J lost 6 bases, and 4 bases stayed unmatched. The whole variable domain, remainder taken from reference TRBV19 and TRBJ1-5, is DGGITQSPKYLFRKEGQNVTLSCEQNLNHDAMYWYRQDPGQGLRLIYYSQIVNDFQKGDIAEGYSVSREKKESFPLTVTSAQKNPTAFYLCASKYRGLQPQHFGDGTRLSIL.

With respect to this clone: Relative to the germline gene, one junction end is altered; a read error may explain this. The V and J genes are TRBV7-9 and TRBJ1-2; 8 positions match TRBD1. The CDR3 runs 12 residues. CDR1 SEHNR and CDR2 FQNEAQ come from the germline V gene (reference sequence). The CDR3 sequence: CSSSLDRVGYTF. In nucleotides, the CDR3 is TGTTCCAGCAGCCTGGACAGGGTCGGCTACACCTTC.

The chain carries TRBV5-1 and TRBJ2-3; D possibly corresponds to TRBD1 (6 bases). Between the trimmed V and J ends, which lost 0 bases and 1 base, there was a span of 18 bases. Germline V gives CDR1 SGHRS, CDR2 YFSETQ. The CDR3 sequence is 18 residues long. In DNA form, the CDR3 reads TGCGCCAGCAGCTTGGCCCAACAGGGTTTGGGCGGCACAGATACGCAGTATTTT. Its protein product is CASSLAQQGLGGTDTQYF.

The rearrangement links TRBV2 to TRBJ2-7, with D possibly matching TRBD1 (5 bases). V was cut by 4 bases and J by 3 bases, with 7 bases left in between. Looked up from germline, CDR1 is SNHLY and CDR2 is FYNNEI. The CDR3 is 12 amino acids. The CDR3 is CASSGDSYEQYF. For the CDR3, the DNA is TGTGCCAGCAGTGGAGACAGCTACGAGCAGTACTTC.

The sample holds one count of this clone. The chain links TRBV7-3 to TRBJ2-1, with D unresolved. The CDR3 length is 13 residues. V shed 4 bases and J shed 6 bases, with 10 bases lying between them. Germline V gives CDR1 SGHTA, CDR2 FQGTGA. CDR3 DNA: TGTGCCAGCAGCTCGATGTCGGGCAATGAGCAGTTCTTC. Its translation: CASSSMSGNEQFF. The entire variable domain, with the rest obtained from reference TRBV7-3 and TRBJ2-1, is as follows: GAGVSQTPSNKVTEKGKYVELRCDPISGHTALYWYRQSLGQGPEFLIYFQGTGAADDSGLPNDRFFAVRPEGSVSTLKIQRTERGDSAVYLCASSSMSGNEQFFGPGTRLTVL.

CDR3 DNA sequence: TGTGCCAGCAGCTTACAGGGAACTAATGAAAAACTGTTTTTT. Residues: CASSLQGTNEKLFF. The chain has TRBV7-9 and TRBJ1-4; a possible D gene is TRBD1 (5 bases). The CDR3 is 14 amino acids. CDR1 and CDR2 (germline): SEHNR, FQNEAQ (reference sequence). The V end was cut by 2 bases, the J end by 1 base, with 5 bases between.